A selection of T cell receptor beta chains follows, all from one sample in a study of control samples from healthy donors and cancer patients. Profiled with immunoSEQ multiplex PCR; TCRdb holds only in-frame clones, not every one. The data show 100,000 or so clones, roughly 89% seen once. The sequenced material came from blood. These receptors originate from a man aged 25-45 years in good health. CDR3s include the opening cysteine and the closing phenylalanine or tryptophan. D genes are given only for firm matches. Clone size is given for some rows only: seen once, a few or many times, or a class if the clone is expanded.

clone_size j_call v_call d_call cdr3_aa cdr3_nt
. TRBJ2-1 TRBV4-2 . CASSQRSGSHNEQFF TGTGCCAGCAGCCAACGGTCAGGGTCGCACAATGAGCAGTTCTTC
. TRBJ2-5 TRBV12-3/TRBV12-4 TRBD2 CASSFGSGETQYF TGTGCCAGCAGTTTTGGTAGCGGGGAGACCCAGTACTTC
once TRBJ1-4 TRBV9 . CASSPLVNPNEKLFF TGTGCCAGCAGCCCCCTCGTCAACCCTAATGAAAAACTGTTTTTT
. TRBJ2-5 TRBV21-1 . CASSSPGQPQETQYF TGTGCCAGCAGCAGCCCCGGACAACCCCAAGAGACCCAGTACTTC
. TRBJ2-5 TRBV5-1 TRBD1 CASSLEARDRGRETQYF TGCGCCAGCAGCTTGGAAGCCCGGGACAGGGGGCGGGAGACCCAGTACTTC
. TRBJ1-1 TRBV5-5 . CASSLMGGSAFF TGTGCCAGCAGCTTGATGGGGGGCAGCGCTTTCTTT
few TRBJ2-2 TRBV6-5 . CASSYSERSYTGELFF TGTGCCAGCAGTTACTCTGAGCGGTCGTACACCGGGGAGCTGTTTTTT
. TRBJ1-6 TRBV27 . CASSPGGYNSPLHF TGTGCCAGCAGCCCCGGGGGGTATAATTCACCCCTCCACTTT
few TRBJ1-2 TRBV2 . CASSEWAGVGYGYTF TGTGCCAGCAGTGAATGGGCAGGCGTTGGCTATGGCTACACCTTC
. TRBJ2-1 TRBV6-5 TRBD1 CASSIQGARSKQFF TGTGCCAGCTCCATTCAGGGGGCCCGGTCAAAGCAGTTCTTC
. TRBJ2-7 TRBV5-1 TRBD1 CASSTGTGRRSYEQYF TGCGCCAGCAGCACAGGGACAGGGAGAAGGAGTTACGAGCAGTACTTC